Listed below are T cell receptor beta chains from one sample, sequenced in a study of blood T cell repertoires in COVID-19. This table comes from immunoSEQ multiplex PCR, and its TCRdb copy is limited to in-frame clones, with some not included. The table has about 100,000 clones, around 87% seen once. Sequencing was carried out using peripheral blood. These receptors were collected from a woman aged 80 or older with acute or convalescent COVID-19. Each CDR3 is given with its conserved first and last residue. The order of the fields is clone size, J gene, V gene, D gene, CDR3 DNA, CDR3 protein. D genes are given only for firm matches. The listing skips clone size in some rows; elsewhere it reads once, few, many or a size class.

size: .
J: TRBJ1-2
V: TRBV3-1/TRBV3-2
D: .
DNA: TGTGCCAGCAGCCAAGGTCACAGCATTCAGGGAGGCTACACCTTC
CDR3: CASSQGHSIQGGYTF

size: .
J: TRBJ2-1
V: TRBV29-1
D: TRBD2
DNA: TGCAGCGTCGCCGGGACTAGCGGGGGGGCCTCTGAGCAGTTCTTC
CDR3: CSVAGTSGGASEQFF

size: .
J: TRBJ1-4
V: TRBV6-5
D: .
DNA: TGTGCCAGCAAGAGCCAGGGAGAAAAACTGTTTTTT
CDR3: CASKSQGEKLFF

size: .
J: TRBJ1-5
V: TRBV19
D: TRBD1
DNA: TGTGCCACCCGGACAGGGGGCAATCAGCCCCAGCATTTT
CDR3: CATRTGGNQPQHF

size: .
J: TRBJ1-1
V: TRBV6-6
D: .
DNA: TGTGCCAGCAGTCAGAACCTTGCGGAAGCTTTCTTT
CDR3: CASSQNLAEAFF

size: .
J: TRBJ1-6
V: TRBV7-8
D: TRBD1
DNA: TGTGCCAGCAGCTCAAAACGGGGACAGGGACATGGTTCACCCCTCCACTTT
CDR3: CASSSKRGQGHGSPLHF

size: .
J: TRBJ1-2
V: TRBV28
D: .
DNA: TGTGCCAGCAGTTTTATTGGGGGCGGCTACACCTTC
CDR3: CASSFIGGGYTF

size: .
J: TRBJ1-4
V: TRBV5-1
D: .
DNA: TGCGCCAGCAGCTTGGCCTCGTCCCCTCGATTTAGTGAAAAACTGTTTTTT
CDR3: CASSLASSPRFSEKLFF

size: once
J: TRBJ2-7
V: TRBV5-1
D: TRBD1
DNA: TGCGCCAGCAGCTTGTCAGGGACAGGATCCTACGAGCAGTACTTC
CDR3: CASSLSGTGSYEQYF

size: .
J: TRBJ1-6
V: TRBV28
D: TRBD1
DNA: TGTGCCAGCAGTTTCGGGACAGCGGCTTCACCCCTCCACTTT
CDR3: CASSFGTAASPLHF

size: .
J: TRBJ1-6
V: TRBV5-1
D: TRBD1
DNA: TGCGCCAGCAGCCCGGGACAGGGAGAAAGTAATTCACCCCTCCACTTT
CDR3: CASSPGQGESNSPLHF

size: .
J: TRBJ2-7
V: TRBV11-2
D: .
DNA: TGTGCCAGCAGCTCACCTGGGACACCATACGAGCAGTACTTC
CDR3: CASSSPGTPYEQYF

size: .
J: TRBJ2-5
V: TRBV5-1
D: TRBD1
DNA: TGCGCCAGCAGCTTCAGACAGGGGTCAATTTCGGAGACCCAGTACTTC
CDR3: CASSFRQGSISETQYF

size: .
J: TRBJ2-3
V: TRBV12-2
D: .
DNA: TGTGCAAACCTACCAGCGGGGCTAATAACAGATACGCAGTATTTT
CDR3: CANLPAGLITDTQYF

size: .
J: TRBJ2-7
V: TRBV6-5
D: TRBD1
DNA: TGTGCCAGCAGTTACTCGTTGACAGGGGGGAGTGAGCAGTACTTC
CDR3: CASSYSLTGGSEQYF

size: .
J: TRBJ1-1
V: TRBV29-1
D: TRBD1
DNA: TGCAGCGTCGTTCAGGGGGGTCTCGAAGCTTTCTTT
CDR3: CSVVQGGLEAFF

size: .
J: TRBJ2-2
V: TRBV7-2
D: .
DNA: TGTGCCAGCAGCTTAGTGAGGGTTACCGGGGAGCTGTTTTTT
CDR3: CASSLVRVTGELFF

size: .
J: TRBJ2-5
V: TRBV18
D: TRBD1
DNA: TGTGCCAGCTCACCAGAGGGGACAGGGTGGCAAGAGACCCAGTACTTC
CDR3: CASSPEGTGWQETQYF

size: .
J: TRBJ1-1
V: TRBV18
D: .
DNA: TGTGCCAGCTCACCTAGCTACACTGAAGCTTTCTTT
CDR3: CASSPSYTEAFF

size: .
J: TRBJ2-1
V: TRBV5-6
D: .
DNA: TGTGCCAGCAGCGTGAGACAGAAATCCTACAATGAGCAGTTCTTC
CDR3: CASSVRQKSYNEQFF

size: .
J: TRBJ2-7
V: TRBV30
D: TRBD1
DNA: TGTGCCTGGATAGGGACAGGGTTCAGCGAGCAGTACTTC
CDR3: CAWIGTGFSEQYF

size: .
J: TRBJ2-7
V: TRBV27
D: .
DNA: TGTGCCAGCAGTTTAAAAGGGCGACTCCTCTTGGGACAACTCTACGAGCAGTACTTC
CDR3: CASSLKGRLLLGQLYEQYF

size: few
J: TRBJ1-6
V: TRBV27
D: .
DNA: TGTGCCAGCAGCTTTGGGACAAGTAATTCACCCCTCCACTTT
CDR3: CASSFGTSNSPLHF

size: .
J: TRBJ1-4
V: TRBV5-4
D: TRBD1
DNA: TGTGCCAGCAGCGGAACAGGGGGATCTAATGAAAAACTGTTTTTT
CDR3: CASSGTGGSNEKLFF

size: .
J: TRBJ2-5
V: TRBV19
D: TRBD1
DNA: TGTGCCAGTAGTATCCAGGGGGCACGTCAAGAGACCCAGTACTTC
CDR3: CASSIQGARQETQYF

size: .
J: TRBJ2-2
V: TRBV29-1
D: TRBD2
DNA: TGCAGCGTTGGGCGGGGGGTCACCGGGGAGCTGTTTTTT
CDR3: CSVGRGVTGELFF

size: once
J: TRBJ1-1
V: TRBV3-1/TRBV3-2
D: TRBD1
DNA: TGTGCCAGCAGCCAGGGACAGAAAGCTTTCTTT
CDR3: CASSQGQKAFF

size: .
J: TRBJ2-3
V: TRBV5-1
D: TRBD2
DNA: TGCGCCAGCAGCTTGGGGGCAGGCGGGGGATTAGATACGCAGTATTTT
CDR3: CASSLGAGGGLDTQYF

size: .
J: TRBJ1-2
V: TRBV11-2
D: TRBD1
DNA: TGTGCCAGCAGCATAGGACAGGGGGCGACCTATGGCTACACCTTC
CDR3: CASSIGQGATYGYTF

size: .
J: TRBJ2-7
V: TRBV28
D: TRBD2
DNA: TGTGCCAGCAGTTTATGGCGGGGGGCCCTCTCCTACGAGCAGTACTTC
CDR3: CASSLWRGALSYEQYF

size: .
J: TRBJ2-3
V: TRBV25-1
D: TRBD1
DNA: TGTGCCAGCAGTGCCGGACAGGGTCGGGGCACAGATACGCAGTATTTT
CDR3: CASSAGQGRGTDTQYF

size: .
J: TRBJ1-4
V: TRBV28
D: .
DNA: TGTGCCAGCAGTCGGGTCATGGATGAAAAACTGTTTTTT
CDR3: CASSRVMDEKLFF

size: .
J: TRBJ1-6
V: TRBV6-5
D: .
DNA: TGTGCCAGCAGCAGGGCATTAACACCCCTCCACTTT
CDR3: CASSRALTPLHF

size: .
J: TRBJ1-4
V: TRBV4-1
D: TRBD1
DNA: TGCGCCAGCAGCCAGGGGGGACAGTTTAATGAAAAACTGTTTTTT
CDR3: CASSQGGQFNEKLFF

size: .
J: TRBJ1-1
V: TRBV7-8
D: TRBD1
DNA: TGTGCCAGCCGGAGGACAGGGCCGAACACTGAAGCTTTCTTT
CDR3: CASRRTGPNTEAFF

size: .
J: TRBJ2-7
V: TRBV3-1/TRBV3-2
D: .
DNA: TGTGCCAGCAGCCAAAATCAGGGTCCCGAGCAGTACTTC
CDR3: CASSQNQGPEQYF

size: .
J: TRBJ1-6
V: TRBV7-2
D: .
DNA: TGTGCCAGCAGCCTACAGGGCCCTGATTCACCCCTCCACTTT
CDR3: CASSLQGPDSPLHF

size: .
J: TRBJ1-6
V: TRBV6-6
D: .
DNA: TGTGCCAGCAGGCAGGGGCGGAATAATTCACCCCTCCACTTT
CDR3: CASRQGRNNSPLHF

size: .
J: TRBJ1-5
V: TRBV7-8
D: .
DNA: TGTGCCAGCAGCTTAGCCGGGGGGTCTCAGCCCCAGCATTTT
CDR3: CASSLAGGSQPQHF

size: .
J: TRBJ2-5
V: TRBV6-5
D: TRBD1
DNA: TGTGCCAGCAGTTTCCGCGGGACAGGGGTGGAGACCCAGTACTTC
CDR3: CASSFRGTGVETQYF

size: .
J: TRBJ1-1
V: TRBV30
D: .
DNA: TGTGCCTGGAGTGTAATGGGGGCAAGCACTGAAGCTTTCTTT
CDR3: CAWSVMGASTEAFF

size: .
J: TRBJ2-3
V: TRBV7-6
D: TRBD2
DNA: TGTGCCAGCAGCTATAGAGCGGGGGGCACAGATACGCAGTATTTT
CDR3: CASSYRAGGTDTQYF

size: .
J: TRBJ1-5
V: TRBV5-6
D: .
DNA: TGTGCCAGCAGCTTCTCGAGGGGTGGCAGGGGATGGCAGCCCCAGCATTTT
CDR3: CASSFSRGGRGWQPQHF

size: .
J: TRBJ2-3
V: TRBV7-2
D: TRBD1
DNA: TGTGCCAGCAGCAGACAGGGGCTTCGCACAGATACGCAGTATTTT
CDR3: CASSRQGLRTDTQYF

size: .
J: TRBJ1-4
V: TRBV2
D: .
DNA: TGTGCCAGCGCGCAGGGGCCGTCTAATGAAAAACTGTTTTTT
CDR3: CASAQGPSNEKLFF

size: few
J: TRBJ2-7
V: TRBV4-3
D: .
DNA: TGCGCCAGCAGCCTTTTATTCGGACAGATCGGCTCCTACGAGCAGTACTTC
CDR3: CASSLLFGQIGSYEQYF

size: .
J: TRBJ2-1
V: TRBV29-1
D: .
DNA: TGCAGCGTTCCTTCCGGGGAGCGAGGCTACAATGAGCAGTTCTTC
CDR3: CSVPSGERGYNEQFF